This T cell receptor (beta chain) emerged from a study of blood T cells in healthy people across ages. General study results and limits: Roughly linear age-related decline in beta diversity appeared, significant by age 40.

In the case of this clonotype: Its antigen is not identified.

Ten milliliters of peripheral blood were drawn from each donor into EDTA-treated tubes. Isolating PBMCs gave at least 6 million of these cells per sample. Germline assignment: CDR1 SGHRS and CDR2 YFSETQ. V lost 5 bases to trimming and J lost 1 base, with 9 bases between them. CDR3 length: 13 residues. Alongside a J-beta primer mix, a sample-barcoded 5' primer served in a second PCR lasting about 7 to 11 cycles. At least 2.5 million CDR3-containing paired-end reads were obtained per sample. TCRdb reanalysed the 5' RACE reads using MiXCR and keeps one entry per CDR3 protein. The data hold about a million distinct CDR3 sequences, with roughly half observed a single time.

Sequenced: blood. The clonotype originates from a woman aged 55-75 years in good health. The chain couples TRBV5-1 to TRBJ1-1, with D possibly TRBD1 on 5 matching bases. CDR3: CASRTEGNTEAFF. CDR3 coding DNA: TGCGCCAGCAGGACAGAAGGGAACACTGAAGCTTTCTTT.